One and the same sample provided the 19 T cell receptor beta chains below, sequenced in a study of tumor-infiltrating lymphocytes in primary liver carcinoma. Total RNA (approximately 500 ng) served as template for TCR beta cDNA synthesis primed by a constant-region primer. Three nested multiplex PCR rounds, a slightly modified ARM-PCR method, built the TCR beta libraries. Primers for the first two PCR rounds were TRBV1-TRBV30 forward primers and a C-beta reverse primer (roughly 10 cycles per round). A single record per CDR3 protein comes from TCRdb applying MiXCR to the multiplex PCR reads. The table records approximately 30,000 distinct CDR3 sequences, around 66% of them present only once. The source material, 20-30 mg of unsorted bulk tissue, was used to co-extract RNA and DNA. Material for sequencing was liver tumor tissue from sampling region 3. Documented subset: tumor region T3, left-lateral pole. The receptors stem from a woman aged 25 to 39 with primary liver carcinoma and hepatitis B virus infection.

Regarding this clonotype: A read error may be the cause here, since a much bigger clone is one base away. The chain combines TRBV7-8 with TRBJ2-7; D may be TRBD1 or TRBD2 (5 bases each). The CDR3 consists of 14 residues. Per germline, CDR1 SGHVS and CDR2 FQNEAQ. The CDR3 protein is CASSLRTYNGEQHF. The CDR3 nucleotides are TGTGCCAGCAGCTTGCGGACATATAACGGGGAGCAGCACTTC.

The chain joins TRBV29-1 to TRBJ1-2; D remains unclear. Germline V gives CDR1 SQVTM, CDR2 ANQGSEA. The CDR3 is 11 amino acids. V was shortened by 8 bases and J by 8 bases, with 15 bases between the two germline ends. The CDR3 region is CSLGSGEGYTF. CDR3 sequence (DNA): TGCAGCCTTGGGTCAGGCGAAGGCTACACCTTC.

Notes on this clonotype: Possible read error: a much larger clone is one base away. V usage is TRBV11-2 and J usage is TRBJ2-5, with D possibly being TRBD1 (5 bases). CDR1 and CDR2 (germline): SGHAT, FQNNGV. The CDR3 consists of 15 residues. CDR3 region: CASSLGLGSQEIQYF. CDR3 sequence (DNA): TGTGCCAGCAGCTTGGGGCTGGGATCGCAAGAGATCCAGTACTTC. The complete variable domain, with remaining parts taken from reference TRBV11-2 and TRBJ2-5, reads EAGVAQSPRYKIIEKRQSVAFWCNPISGHATLYWYQQILGQGPKLLIQFQNNGVVDDSQLPKDRFSAERLKGVDSTLKIQPAKLEDSAVYLCASSLGLGSQEIQYFGPGTRLLVL.

Comment on this clonotype: The conserved final phenylalanine or tryptophan is absent from the CDR3, which likely points to a read error. The V gene is TRBV4-3, the J gene TRBJ2-2; D is perhaps TRBD2 (5 bases). Trimming shortened V by 8 bases and J by 4 bases, and 20 bases separated the two germline ends. Germline-derived CDR1 and CDR2 are LGHNA and YSLEER. The CDR3 sequence is 16 residues long. The CDR3 protein is CASHQGHSVGTGELFL. CDR3 DNA: TGCGCCAGCCACCAAGGGCATAGCGTCGGCACCGGGGAGCTGTTTTTG.

This chain connects TRBV4-3 to TRBJ2-2; D perhaps matches TRBD2 (6 bases). The CDR3 runs to 17 residues. Per germline, CDR1 LGHNA and CDR2 YSLEER. V was shortened by 2 bases and J by 6 bases, with 19 bases between the two germline ends. For the CDR3, the DNA is TGCGCCAGCAGCCAATGTTTTCGACGGGGGAAGGCCGGGGAGCTGTTTTTT. Residues: CASSQCFRRGKAGELFF.

Ten or more counts support this clonotype. Just one base apart from a much larger clone, this may be a read error. V is TRBV11-2 and J is TRBJ2-3; D call uncertain. The CDR3 has 12 amino acids. Germline V gene sequence: CDR1 SGHAT, CDR2 FQNNGV. As DNA, the CDR3 is TGTGCCAGCAGCCCCTGGGCGGATATGCAGTATTTT. Translation: CASSPWADMQYF.

Of note for this clonotype: At one end, the junction sequence differs from germline, possibly due to a read error. The chain recombines TRBV6-5 with TRBJ1-2; D call uncertain. The CDR3 totals 15 residues. Germline V gene lookup returns CDR1 MNHEY and CDR2 SVGAGI. The CDR3 DNA is TGTGCCAGCAATTACTCGCCAGGAGGTATCTATGGCTACACCTTC. Translating it yields CASNYSPGGIYGYTF.

This clonotype has a count of ten or more. The V gene is TRBV11-1, the J gene TRBJ2-3, with D possibly matching TRBD2 (6 bases). The CDR3 totals 16 residues. Trimming left V 1 base short and J 2 bases short, with 13 bases between. Germline V gives CDR1 SGHAT, CDR2 FQDESV (reference sequence). The CDR3 sequence: CASSLEGLSPTDTQYF. The CDR3 DNA reads TGTGCCAGCAGCTTAGAGGGACTCAGCCCCACAGATACGCAGTATTTT.

The V and J genes are TRBV11-3 and TRBJ2-1; 14 bases agree with TRBD2. Germline CDR1 SGHNT, CDR2 YENEEA. Trimming removed 3 bases from V and 4 bases from J; junction bases left unmatched: 11. The CDR3 extends over 19 amino acids. CDR3 in DNA: TGTGCCAGCAGCTTGGAGGGGACTAGCGGGAGTCCAATGTACAATGAGCAGTTCTTC. The encoded protein is CASSLEGTSGSPMYNEQFF.

This clonotype was observed many times. An end of the junction differs from the germline gene, which may be a read error. The chain carries TRBV11-2 and TRBJ1-6, with 8 positions matching TRBD1. The CDR3 length is 16 residues. Germline V gives CDR1 SGHAT, CDR2 FQNNGV. CDR3 protein: CASSPWTGSGNSPPHF. DNA for the CDR3: TGTGCCAGCAGCCCATGGACAGGGTCGGGTAATTCACCCCCCCACTTT.

There are many counts of this clonotype. The junction departs from germline at one end; a sequencing error may be responsible. This rearrangement joins TRBV7-8 to TRBJ2-1; D uncertain. The CDR3 covers 14 residues. Germline loops: CDR1 SGHVS, CDR2 FQNEAQ. CDR3 nucleotide sequence: TGTGCCGGCAGCCTACGGACGGAGCTCAATGAGCAGTTCTTC. It codes for CAGSLRTELNEQFF.

A note on this clonotype: One junction end does not reproduce the germline sequence, and a read error may be involved. The gene calls are TRBV11-1 and TRBJ2-4, with 13 nucleotides matching TRBD2. The CDR3 spans 17 residues. Germline lookup yields CDR1 SGHAT and CDR2 FQDESV (reference sequence). CDR3 DNA sequence: TGTCCCAGCAGCTTTCCCGGGACTAGCGGGACCAAAAACATTCAGTACTTT. Protein product: CPSSFPGTSGTKNIQYF.

This clonotype was seen only a few times. A much larger clone lies a single base off, so this may be a read error. The rearrangement joins TRBV11-3 to TRBJ2-1; D is unresolved. Per the germline V gene, CDR1 is SGHNT and CDR2 is YENEEA. CDR3 length: 13 residues. Trimming cost V 5 bases and J 6 bases, with 11 bases left between them. This chain's CDR3 is CASSPTSGNEQFF. Here the CDR3 DNA reads TGTGCCAGCAGCCCCACATCTGGCAATGAGCAGTTCTTC.

About this clonotype itself: Given the absence of the conserved phenylalanine or tryptophan at the CDR3 end, a read error is likely. The DNA is left out, because the CDR3 cannot be placed on it with certainty; the CDR3 is given as TCRdb lists it. The V gene is TRBV29-1, the J gene TRBJ1-2. CDR1 is SQVTM and CDR2 is ANQGSEA in the germline V gene. The CDR3 is 11 residues long, counting both termini. This CDR3 reads CSVVHWGGGYT.

Comment on this clonotype: Compared with germline, one end of the junction differs, possibly owing to a read error. The chain carries TRBV4-2 and TRBJ2-7, with 10 bases fitting TRBD1. CDR1 LGHNA and CDR2 YNFKEQ come from the germline V gene. The CDR3 runs to 18 residues. In DNA form, the CDR3 reads TGTACCAGCGGCCAGGAACACATAGGACAGGGGGGACCGTGCGAGCAGTACTTC. Translated, it gives CTSGQEHIGQGGPCEQYF.

Comments on this clonotype: Being one base from a much bigger clone, this may be a read error. V is TRBV2 and J is TRBJ2-7; 8 nucleotides agree with TRBD1. J gave up 3 bases and V 11 bases, and 9 bases lay outside the gene matches. CDR1 SNHLY and CDR2 FYNNEI come from the germline V gene. The CDR3 length is 13 residues. The CDR3 region has the DNA TGTGCCGCGAGGGACAGGAGGTTCTACGAGCAGTACTTC. Translating it yields CAARDRRFYEQYF.

Regarding this clonotype: One end of the junction varies from germline; a read error may be responsible. The CDR3 sequence: CASSLVDLVSYNGQSF. The CDR3 DNA sequence: TGTGCCAGCAGCTTGGTCGACCTAGTGTCCTACAATGGGCAGTCCTTC. V is TRBV5-4 and J is TRBJ2-1, with D unclear. The CDR3 sequence is 16 residues long. The germline gives CDR1 SGHNT, CDR2 YYREEE (reference sequence).

As for this clonotype: This may arise from a read error, as a much more abundant clone is one base away. The J gene is TRBJ2-2, the V gene TRBV6-5, with TRBD1 as a possible D gene (5 bases). V shed 9 bases and J shed 0 bases, with 8 bases lying between them. The CDR3 runs 13 residues. Germline CDR1 reads MNHEY; CDR2 reads SVGAGI. CDR3 protein: CASQGPNTGELFF. CDR3 bases: TGTGCCAGTCAGGGCCCGAACACCGGGGAGCTGTTTTTT.

This chain links TRBV4-3 with TRBJ2-1; D is possibly TRBD2 (5 bases). The better agreement between TRBJ2-7 and the DNA end casts doubt on the J call. The CDR3 contains 16 residues. The germline gives CDR1 LGHNA, CDR2 YSLEER. DNA of the CDR3: TGCGCCAGCAGCCAAGATTGGGAGTACACCTACAATGAGCAGTACTTC. It is translated as CASSQDWEYTYNEQYF.